The next 15 T cell receptor beta chains were all read from a single sample in a study of T cells in Graves' hyperthyroidism and ophthalmopathy. The investigators amplified TCR beta CDR3 regions from RNA transcripts. HTBI primers were used for first-round RT-PCR of the TCR CDR3. In TCRdb, the multiplex PCR reads were re-called with MiXCR into one record per CDR3 protein. The table includes around 340,000 distinct CDR3 sequences, about a sixth detected once. The source material was blood. The receptors were sampled from a middle-aged woman with Graves' ophthalmopathy.

This clonotype was found many times. Its ends do not fully match the called genes, so a read error is possible. The rearrangement links TRBV11-2 to TRBJ1-1; possibly TRBD1 for D (5 bases). The length of the CDR3 is 12 residues. Germline V gene data show CDR1 as SGHAT and CDR2 as FQNNGV. CDR3 sequence reads: CASSFGGAGHSF. The CDR3 DNA reads TGTGCCAGCAGCTTTGGAGGGGCAGGCCACTCCTTT.

Only a few counts were recorded for this clonotype. The chain recombines TRBV3-1 with TRBJ2-7, with D possibly TRBD1 on 6 matching bases. The CDR3 is 13 amino acids. CDR1 is LGHDT and CDR2 is YNNKEL in the germline V gene (reference sequence). V lost 4 bases to trimming and J lost 3 bases, with 10 bases between them. The CDR3 is CASSRGQFYEQYF. For the CDR3, the DNA is TGTGCCAGCAGCCGAGGACAGTTCTACGAGCAGTACTTC.

V gene TRBV6-5 combines with J gene TRBJ1-5, with a weak D call TRBD1 (6 bases). V was cut by 4 bases and J by 6 bases, with 16 bases left in between. CDR1 and CDR2 (germline): MNHEY, SVGAGI. This CDR3 has 15 amino acids. CDR3 sequence: CASSSGQGLGQPQHF. The CDR3 coding sequence is TGTGCCAGCAGTTCCGGGCAGGGGTTGGGTCAGCCCCAGCATTTT.

The V call is TRBV28, the J call TRBJ2-5; a possible D gene is TRBD1 (6 bases). The germline CDR1 and CDR2 sequences are MDHEN and SYDVKM. Between the trimmed V and J ends, which lost 4 bases and 4 bases, there was a span of 19 bases. This CDR3 comprises 16 residues. The CDR3 region has the DNA TGTGCCAGCAGTTACCTGGACAGAGTACTGCGAGAGACCCAGTACTTC. Protein product: CASSYLDRVLRETQYF.

This clonotype has ten or more counts. This chain uses TRBV13 with TRBJ2-7; D tentatively fits TRBD1 or TRBD2 (5 bases each). CDR3 length equals 13 residues. CDR1 PRHDT and CDR2 FYEKMQ come from the germline V gene (reference sequence). Trimming took 6 bases from V and 3 from J, leaving 12 bases between them. CDR3 sequence: CASRTRGDYEQYF. In DNA, the CDR3 is TGTGCCAGCAGAACAAGGGGAGACTACGAGCAGTACTTC.

V is TRBV30 and J is TRBJ2-2; D is possibly TRBD1 (5 bases). This CDR3 is 14 amino acids long. The V gene lost 2 bases and the J gene lost 1 base, with 8 bases spanning the gap. Germline-derived CDR1 and CDR2 are GTSNPN and SVGIG (reference sequence). The CDR3 reads CAWSTGVNTGELFF. The CDR3, as DNA: TGTGCCTGGAGTACAGGAGTGAACACCGGGGAGCTGTTTTTT. Complete variable domain (other parts from reference TRBV30 and TRBJ2-2): SQTIHQWPATLVQPVGSPLSLECTVEGTSNPNLYWYRQAAGRGLQLLFYSVGIGQISSEVPQNLSASRPQDRQFILSSKKLLLSDSGFYLCAWSTGVNTGELFFGEGSRLTVL.

This clonotype was seen many times. CDR3 DNA sequence: TGTGCCAGCAAAGGGACAGGGGTGGGTGGCTACACCTTC. It yields the protein CASKGTGVGGYTF. V and J are TRBV6-1 and TRBJ1-2, with 10 bases aligning to TRBD1. Germline CDR1 and CDR2: MNHNS and SASEGT. J was trimmed by 7 bases and V by 7 bases; bases with no gene match: 6. CDR3 size: 13 residues.

This clonotype was seen repeatedly, ten times or more. The J gene is TRBJ2-5, the V gene TRBV10-2; 9 positions match TRBD1. Trimming at V came to 1 base and at J to 3 bases, leaving 3 bases not matched to a gene. The CDR3 is made up of 15 amino acids. Germline V gene data show CDR1 as WSHSY and CDR2 as SAAADI. The CDR3 nucleotides read TGCGCCAGCAGTGAGTGGACAGGGGTGGAAGAGACCCAGTACTTC. The encoded protein is CASSEWTGVEETQYF.

This clonotype was seen many times. The V and J genes are TRBV7-9 and TRBJ1-5, with no clear D. The CDR3 has 14 amino acids. Per the germline V gene, CDR1 is SEHNR and CDR2 is FQNEAQ (reference sequence). V was cut by 4 bases and J by 4 bases, with 11 bases left in between. The CDR3 sequence is CASSSGEWNQPQHF. The CDR3 DNA follows: TGTGCCAGCAGCTCAGGCGAGTGGAATCAGCCCCAGCATTTT.

This clonotype appeared many times. A much larger clone sits a single nucleotide away, making a read error possible. The rearrangement links TRBV27 to TRBJ2-7, with D hard to call. Germline V gene data show CDR1 as MNHEY and CDR2 as SMNVEV (reference sequence). CDR3 size: 8 residues. V lost 7 bases and J 6 bases, leaving 1 base between the germline ends. The CDR3 nucleotides read TGTGCCAGCATCGAGCAGTACTTC. Translation: CASIEQYF.

Ten or more counts support this clonotype. The CDR3 loop is CASSLRGTSANQPQHF. The CDR3 DNA is TGTGCCAGCAGTTTAAGGGGTACGTCAGCCAATCAGCCCCAGCATTTT. V is TRBV27 and J is TRBJ1-5, with D possibly matching TRBD1 (5 bases). The CDR3 contains 16 residues. V dropped 2 bases and J dropped 3 bases, with 14 bases sitting between them. In germline, CDR1 is MNHEY, CDR2 SMNVEV (reference sequence).

In its sample, this clonotype was seen many times. V is TRBV19 and J is TRBJ2-7, with 11 bases fitting TRBD2. V trimming: 9 bases; J trimming: 1 base; junction bases outside the gene matches: 5. In germline, CDR1 is LNHDA, CDR2 SQIVND (reference sequence). There are 14 residues in the CDR3. The CDR3 DNA reads as TGTGCCAGCAAAACTAGCGGGAGTTCCTACGAGCAGTACTTC. Encoded protein: CASKTSGSSYEQYF.

This clonotype has a count of ten or more. The rearrangement links TRBV12-3 or TRBV12-4 to TRBJ2-5; possible D gene TRBD2, 6 bases. The CDR3 extends over 14 amino acids. V was pared by 3 bases and J by 2 bases, with 10 bases between. CDR3 bases: TGTGCCAGCAGTTTGGGCGGGATACAAGAGACCCAGTACTTC. It codes for CASSLGGIQETQYF.

This clonotype came up many times. The chain combines TRBV28 with TRBJ2-6; 8 nucleotides line up with TRBD1. Germline V gene lookup returns CDR1 MDHEN and CDR2 SYDVKM. The CDR3 runs to 16 residues. Trimming took 5 bases from V and 2 from J; bases not matched to a gene: 5. The CDR3 reads CASSRDRSPGANVLTF. The CDR3 DNA is TGTGCCAGCAGTAGGGACAGGTCCCCTGGGGCCAACGTCCTGACTTTC.

There are many counts of this clonotype. The chain joins TRBV29-1 to TRBJ2-5; D is undetermined. The CDR3 spans 12 residues. Per the germline V gene, CDR1 is SQVTM and CDR2 is ANQGSEA. The CDR3 loop is CSSRRAKETQYF. CDR3 nucleotide sequence: TGCAGTTCCAGACGGGCCAAAGAGACCCAGTACTTC.